The TCR beta chain described here comes from a study of T-cell reconstitution after alpha-beta-depleted transplantation in children. General observations from the study: Newly produced T cells mostly provided counts and TCRbeta diversity after one year, as hyperexpanded clones declined. Two months or so post-transplant, alpha-beta T cells reportedly derived from several hundred expanded graft clones. At day 60, the high TCRbeta diversity found in some patients originated from recipient T cells and thymic progenitors that had survived.

Details on this clonotype: Its target is not known.

Using unique molecular identifiers, the investigators prepared the TCRbeta library. A single record per CDR3 protein comes from TCRdb applying MiXCR to the PCR reads. The repertoire holds some 450,000 distinct CDR3 sequences, with 43% as singletons. The CDR3 is 12 residues long. Trimming left V 5 bases short and J 9 bases short, with 11 bases between. Germline V lookup: CDR1 MDHEN, CDR2 SYDVKM. V gene TRBV28 combines with J gene TRBJ2-1; possibly TRBD2 for D (5 bases). The clonotype originates from a girl under 10 years old with aplastic anemia, due to receive a stem cell transplant. The specimen was PBMCs, collected before TCRalphabeta/CD19-depleted stem cell transplant. CDR3 residues: CASSLRRSEQFF. The DNA of the CDR3 is TGTGCCAGCAGTCTCCGGAGGAGTGAGCAGTTCTTC.